Below, 18 T cell receptor beta chains from the same sample are listed, as sequenced in a study of post-analysis software for immune sequencing data. Study-level findings and limits: Comparison of patients with controls showed 5 or 6 TRBV segments more frequent in patients, TRBV5-6, TRBV5-1 and TRBV20-1 among them.

The library was made from cDNA and included unique molecular identifiers. TCRdb used MiXCR to reprocess the PCR reads, holding one entry per CDR3 protein. The sample contains about half a million distinct CDR3 sequences, about a third of which appear only once. Which antigens these TCRs recognize remains unknown. Source material: blood. These receptors were taken from a girl aged 2-17 years with multiple sclerosis.

The V and J genes are TRBV7-8 and TRBJ1-2; D might be TRBD1 (6 bases). V dropped 5 bases and J dropped 4 bases, with 17 bases sitting between them. This CDR3 is built from 15 residues. Germline V gives CDR1 SGHVS, CDR2 FQNEAQ. In DNA form, the CDR3 reads TGTGCCAGCAGCCTCCTCGTAGGGGGTGGCTATGGCTACACCTTC. It specifies CASSLLVGGGYGYTF.

In this sample, this clonotype turned up once. The chain employs TRBV25-1 and TRBJ2-1, with 8 positions matching TRBD1. The V gene's germline CDR1 is MGHDK and CDR2 SYGVNS. With V trimmed by 5 bases and J by 13 bases, 16 bases remained unmatched. This CDR3 has 15 residues. CDR3 sequence (DNA): TGTGCCAGCAGTTTAATCCAGGGGGCAATAGAGACCCAGTTCTTC. Translated, it gives CASSLIQGAIETQFF.

In its sample, this clonotype was seen a few times. V is TRBV18 and J is TRBJ2-3; D not resolved. The CDR3 is 13 amino acids. V was trimmed by 3 bases and J by 6 bases, leaving 10 bases between them. Germline loops: CDR1 KGHSH, CDR2 LQKENI. CDR3 region: CASSPVPGDTQYF. CDR3 in DNA: TGTGCCAGCTCACCGGTGCCCGGGGATACGCAGTATTTT.

As to this clonotype: A much more abundant neighbour one base away suggests this may be a read error. The chain uses TRBV18 and TRBJ1-1; no reliable D call. The germline V and J ends were trimmed by 2 bases and 1 base, with 5 bases remaining between them. CDR1 is KGHSH, CDR2 LQKENI, per germline. This CDR3 is built from 13 residues. CDR3 sequence reads: CASSPNRNTEAFF. The CDR3 bases are TGTGCCAGCTCACCAAACAGGAACACTGAAGCTTTCTTT. The variable domain in full, completed from reference TRBV18 and TRBJ1-1, reads NAGVMQNPRHLVRRRGQEARLRCSPMKGHSHVYWYRQLPEEGLKFMVYLQKENIIDESGMPKERFSAEFPKEGPSILRIQQVVRGDSAAYFCASSPNRNTEAFFGQGTRLTVV.

This chain uses TRBV4-2 with TRBJ2-1, with 14 nucleotides matching TRBD2. Germline CDR1 is LGHNA and CDR2 is YNFKEQ. V shed 0 bases, J shed 5 bases, and the junction held 3 bases outside the gene matches. CDR3 size: 17 residues. The CDR3 region is CASSQDWGLAGDNEQFF. DNA of the CDR3: TGTGCCAGCAGCCAAGATTGGGGACTAGCGGGGGACAATGAGCAGTTCTTC.

The chain uses TRBV6-5 and TRBJ2-1; 9 bases fit TRBD2. The ends lost 2 bases at V and 0 bases at J; junction bases unmatched: 5. This CDR3 region has 17 residues. CDR1 is MNHEY, CDR2 SVGAGI, per germline. CDR3 protein: CASSYRLAGSSYNEQFF. CDR3 DNA sequence: TGTGCCAGCAGTTACCGGCTAGCGGGGAGCTCCTACAATGAGCAGTTCTTC.

V gene TRBV24-1 combines with J gene TRBJ2-1; 8 bases line up with TRBD1. The length of the CDR3 is 16 residues. The germline CDR1 and CDR2 sequences are KGHDR and SFDVKD. V lost 0 bases to trimming and J lost 0 bases; unmatched junction nucleotides: 0. CDR3 loop: CATSDLTGGSYNEQFF. CDR3 DNA: TGTGCCACCAGTGATTTGACAGGGGGCTCCTACAATGAGCAGTTCTTC.

This clonotype has more than one count but fewer than ten. The V and J genes are TRBV3-1 and TRBJ2-7, with no clear D. This CDR3 contains 15 residues. Trimming took 0 bases from V and 1 from J, leaving 10 bases between them. Germline V gene data show CDR1 as LGHDT and CDR2 as YNNKEL (reference sequence). As DNA, the CDR3 is TGTGCCAGCAGCCAAGATCTGTCCGTTTCCTACGAGCAGTACTTC. Residues: CASSQDLSVSYEQYF.

The gene calls are TRBV9 and TRBJ2-3; no definite D call. V shed 3 bases and J shed 4 bases, with 6 bases lying between them. The CDR3 length is 12 residues. Germline CDR1 and CDR2: SGDLS and YYNGEE. CDR3 bases: TGTGCCAGCAGCGACCTAGCAGATACGCAGTATTTT. As protein: CASSDLADTQYF.

This chain joins TRBV4-1 and TRBJ2-7; D gene uncertain. The length of the CDR3 is 14 residues. V lost 1 base, J lost 3 bases, and 10 bases lay in between. The germline V gene encodes CDR1 MGHRA and CDR2 YSYEKL. The chain's CDR3 is CASSQGIGNYEQYF. CDR3 nucleotide sequence: TGCGCCAGCAGCCAAGGTATCGGTAACTACGAGCAGTACTTC.

The rearrangement uses TRBV20-1 and TRBJ2-5, with D perhaps matching TRBD2 (7 bases). V was clipped by 1 base and J by 4 bases, with 16 bases between them. Germline values: CDR1 DFQATT, CDR2 SNEGSKA (reference sequence). The CDR3 totals 15 residues. The CDR3 reads CSARVGGGPLETQYF. The CDR3 coding sequence is TGCAGTGCTAGAGTAGGGGGGGGGCCTTTAGAGACCCAGTACTTC.

The chain employs TRBV20-1 and TRBJ2-5; D may be TRBD2 (7 bases). This CDR3 has 13 amino acids. V lost 1 base to trimming and J lost 13 bases, with 19 bases between them. CDR1 and CDR2 (germline): DFQATT, SNEGSKA (reference sequence). CDR3 DNA: TGCAGTGCTAGAGGGGGGGGCCCTCACGAGCGGTACTTC. This translates into CSARGGGPHERYF.

The sample holds one count of this clonotype. The junction and the germline gene differ at one end; a read error may be behind it. The chain employs TRBV7-2 and TRBJ2-7; 9 nucleotides agree with TRBD2. The CDR3 has 14 residues. Germline V gene sequence: CDR1 SGHTA, CDR2 FQGNSA. The CDR3 bases are TGTGCCAGCGGCTTAGCGGGGGCGCTCTACGAGCAGTACTTC. Residues: CASGLAGALYEQYF.

This clonotype was seen more than once but under ten times. CDR3 region: CASREGLSNQPQHF. The CDR3 bases are TGTGCCAGCAGGGAGGGACTTAGCAATCAGCCCCAGCATTTT. The rearrangement links TRBV6-5 to TRBJ1-5, with a weak D call TRBD1 (5 bases). V lost 6 bases, J lost 0 bases, and 9 bases lay in between. CDR1 is MNHEY and CDR2 is SVGAGI in the germline V gene. The CDR3 has 14 amino acids.

The gene calls are TRBV29-1 and TRBJ2-2; 8 bases are shared with TRBD2. The junction had 5 bases not matched to a gene; V was cut back by 4 bases and J by 1 base. The CDR3 length is 15 residues. Germline lookup yields CDR1 SQVTM and CDR2 ANQGSEA. This CDR3 reads CSVVLLAVNTGELFF. CDR3 bases: TGCAGCGTTGTACTACTAGCGGTGAACACCGGGGAGCTGTTTTTT.

The chain employs TRBV6-1 and TRBJ1-5, with D hard to call. Per germline, CDR1 MNHNS and CDR2 SASEGT. Deletions cut 5 bases from V and 7 bases from J, with 18 bases between. CDR3 length equals 15 residues. CDR3: CASSSGPYPGQPQHF. CDR3 coding DNA: TGTGCCAGCAGTAGCGGGCCCTACCCGGGGCAGCCCCAGCATTTT.

V gene TRBV28 combines with J gene TRBJ2-3, with a weak D call TRBD1 (5 bases). Germline CDR1 and CDR2: MDHEN and SYDVKM. The ends were cut back, 5 bases at V and 1 base at J, with 13 bases in the middle. CDR3 length: 15 amino acids. The CDR3 sequence is CASSAPGRGTDTQYF. Written as DNA, the CDR3 is TGTGCCAGCAGTGCCCCTGGCAGGGGCACAGATACGCAGTATTTT. Combining the CDR3 with reference TRBV28 and TRBJ2-3 gives the whole variable domain DVKVTQSSRYLVKRTGEKVFLECVQDMDHENMFWYRQDPGLGLRLIYFSYDVKMKEKGDIPEGYSVSREKKERFSLILESASTNQTSMYLCASSAPGRGTDTQYFGPGTRLTVL.

This clonotype was seen a handful of times. This rearrangement joins TRBV29-1 to TRBJ2-5, with 12 bases aligning to TRBD1. Trimming removed 8 bases from V and 2 bases from J; junction bases left unmatched: 9. This CDR3 region has 15 residues. Germline values: CDR1 SQVTM, CDR2 ANQGSEA. The CDR3, as DNA: TGCAGCTTCTCCGGGACAGGGGGCCTTCAAGAGACCCAGTACTTC. It translates to CSFSGTGGLQETQYF.